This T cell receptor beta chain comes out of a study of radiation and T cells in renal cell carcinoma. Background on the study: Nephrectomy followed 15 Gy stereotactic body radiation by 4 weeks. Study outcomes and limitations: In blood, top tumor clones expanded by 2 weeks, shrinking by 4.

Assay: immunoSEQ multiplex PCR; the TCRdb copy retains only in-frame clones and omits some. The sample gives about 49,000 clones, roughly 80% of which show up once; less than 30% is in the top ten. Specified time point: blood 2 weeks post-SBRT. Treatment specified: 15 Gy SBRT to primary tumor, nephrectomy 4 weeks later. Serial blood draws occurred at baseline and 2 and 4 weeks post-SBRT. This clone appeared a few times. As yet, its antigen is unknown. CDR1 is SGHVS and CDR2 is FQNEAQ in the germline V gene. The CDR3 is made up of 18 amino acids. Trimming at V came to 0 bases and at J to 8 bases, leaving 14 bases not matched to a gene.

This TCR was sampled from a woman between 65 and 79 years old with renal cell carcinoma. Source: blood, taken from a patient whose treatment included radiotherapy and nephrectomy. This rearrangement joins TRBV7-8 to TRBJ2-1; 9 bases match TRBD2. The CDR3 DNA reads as TGTGCCAGCAGCTTAGCCCGCCTTTGGGCGGGAGGGCCCCATGAGCAGTTCTTC. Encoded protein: CASSLARLWAGGPHEQFF.